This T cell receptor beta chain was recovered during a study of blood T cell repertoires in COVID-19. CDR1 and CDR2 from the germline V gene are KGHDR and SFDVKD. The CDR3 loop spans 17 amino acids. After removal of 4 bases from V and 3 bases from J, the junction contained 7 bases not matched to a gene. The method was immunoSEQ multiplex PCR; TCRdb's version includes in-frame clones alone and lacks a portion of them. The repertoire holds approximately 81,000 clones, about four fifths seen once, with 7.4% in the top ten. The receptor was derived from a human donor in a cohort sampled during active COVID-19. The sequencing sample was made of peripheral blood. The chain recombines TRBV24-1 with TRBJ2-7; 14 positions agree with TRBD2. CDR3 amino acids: CATSDQGLAGGSYEQYF. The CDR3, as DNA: TGTGCCACCAGTGACCAAGGACTAGCGGGGGGCAGCTACGAGCAGTACTTC.